This T cell receptor (beta chain) was identified in a study of blood T cell repertoires in COVID-19 (TCRdb year 2020). Broadly, across the study: Collaborator samples came from the United States, Italy and Spain and covered acute and convalescent phases of COVID-19. The material from the prospective study consisted of cDNA or gDNA derived from T cells, B-cell-depleted T cells, or PBMCs. Deeply sampled blood TCRbeta repertoires from subjects exposed to, actively infected with, or recovered from COVID-19 were included in the dataset. The repertoires were released in a freely available public database meant as a resource for research on the immune response to SARS-CoV-2. The samples were drawn from the first 160 participants of the ongoing ImmuneRACE study and from 1,254 subjects provided by 6 global collaborators. A de-identified subject ID, COVID-19 status, age in years and sex were almost always included in the sample metadata. Where available, HLA class I and class II types were taken from metadata supplied by the sample provider and were not determined by assay-based typing. Broader findings and caveats from the paper: The quantity of clinical and demographic metadata differed by source and by participant and was supplied without curation.

Another Seattle source contributed samples from volunteer blood donors who had recovered from COVID-19. Collaborating institutions collected whole blood in K2EDTA tubes following their own protocols. For TCRbeta analysis, collaborators shipped samples as frozen whole blood, isolated PBMCs, or DNA extracted from either of those sample types. The CDR3, from cysteine to phenylalanine, totals 13 residues. Kept here is only the CDR3 DNA, which spans 39 bases and is read in frame from base 1. The germline V gene sets CDR1 to MDHEN and CDR2 to SYDVKM. V lost 5 bases and J lost 0 bases; the stretch between them is 7 bases long. Of note for this clone: Its specific antigen is unknown. No base quality values were provided; no much bigger clone lies one nucleotide off.

TCRbeta CDR3 regions were amplified from genomic DNA by means of the immunoSEQ Assay, a bias-controlled multiplex PCR. As for the authors' bioinformatics: Nucleated cell counts per sample were estimated from amplification of reference gene primers within the assay. Sequence reads were collapsed and filtered to measure the absolute abundance of every unique TCRbeta CDR3 rearrangement. Productive Simpson clonality was computed per sample as the square root of Simpson's diversity index over productive rearrangements. The clones in this table, taken by TCRdb from immuneACCESS, are in-frame only. Not every clone is retained; where verified, under half of the shortfall comes from an unresolved V gene, and the cause of the rest is unknown. V, J and clone size reflect that table, while D and trimming were determined from the DNA. In all, the sample holds about 230,000 clones, and approximately 82% of those were seen once. About 1.5% of the sample lies in the top ten.

Sequencing was done on a sample of peripheral blood. The V and J genes are TRBV28 and TRBJ2-5, with no confident D gene call. The clonotype comes from a woman between 40 and 55 years old who had recovered from COVID-19. The CDR3 region has the sequence CASSRGNQETQYF. The DNA reads as follows: TGTGCCAGCAGTCGCGGCAACCAAGAGACCCAGTACTTC.